This T cell receptor beta chain was identified in a study of blood T cell repertoires in COVID-19 (dated by TCRdb to 2020 to 2022). For the wider study: Collaborator samples came from the United States, Italy and Spain and covered acute and convalescent phases of COVID-19. The material from the prospective study consisted of cDNA or gDNA derived from T cells, B-cell-depleted T cells, or PBMCs. The dataset comprised deeply sampled blood TCRbeta repertoires from subjects exposed to, actively infected with, or recovered from COVID-19. The repertoires were released in a freely available public database meant as a resource for research on the immune response to SARS-CoV-2. Samples were obtained from the ongoing ImmuneRACE study (first 160 participants) and from approximately 1,200 subjects provided by 6 global collaborators. Nearly every sample came with metadata listing a de-identified subject ID, COVID-19 status, age in years and sex. HLA class I and class II types, where available, came from metadata supplied by the sample provider rather than from assay-based typing. Findings and caveats that apply to the study as a whole: The quantity of clinical and demographic metadata differed by source and by participant and was supplied without curation.

Enrolling through a virtual design, the prospective study's participants ranged in age from about 18 to 89 years and lived across some 22 United States geographic areas. To assign participants to cohorts, the prospective study relied on clinical history that participants themselves reported in a screening survey and a study questionnaire. Recovered participants in ImmuneRACE Cohort 3 were defined by two consecutive negative NP/OP PCR tests, clearance by a healthcare professional, or resolution of symptoms. In the prospective study, whole blood, serum and a nasopharyngeal or oropharyngeal swab were collected from each participant by mobile phlebotomists. Over a roughly 2-month period, participants in the prospective study had the option of providing additional blood draws and questionnaires. Before DNA extraction, blood samples from the prospective study were shipped at room temperature or frozen.

Trimming takes 5 bases off V and 7 bases off J; junction bases not matched to a gene: 8. Spanning cysteine to phenylalanine, the CDR3 consists of 15 amino acids. Only CDR3 DNA remains: 45 bases, in frame from the first base. The germline V gene (reference sequence) supplies CDR1 LNHDA and CDR2 SQIVND. As concerns this clone: Its antigen remains unidentified. The record has no base qualities; no much larger clone is one base away.

The immunoSEQ Assay, a bias-controlled multiplex PCR, was used to amplify TCRbeta CDR3 regions from genomic DNA. Regarding the original processing steps: The number of nucleated cells in each sample was estimated from the amplification of reference gene primers within the assay. To quantify the absolute abundance of each unique TCRbeta CDR3 rearrangement, sequence reads were collapsed and filtered. For each sample, productive Simpson clonality was calculated as the square root of Simpson's diversity index over productive rearrangements. Drawn from immuneACCESS, this table holds only the in-frame rearrangements with V and J called that TCRdb kept. Clones are partly lost; checked studies trace under half to an unresolved V gene and leave the rest unexplained. Clone size and the V and J calls come from that table; the DNA yielded D and trimming. The sample records some 330,000 clones, around nine tenths of which are singletons. The top ten constitute around 4.6% of the sample.

The source of this sequence is a man younger than 40 who had recovered from COVID-19. The chain uses TRBV19 and TRBJ2-1; 10 middle bases align to TRBD2. Sample: PBMCs or T cells enriched from blood (not recorded which). The DNA reads TGTGCCAGTAGTCTGAGCGGGGGGGCCGAGAATGAGCAGTTCTTC. Its protein reads: CASSLSGGAENEQFF.